Listed below are T cell receptor beta chains from one sample, sequenced in a study of technical replicates of blood from a handful of donors. The table came from immunoSEQ multiplex PCR; TCRdb's copy has only in-frame clones and leaves some out. Of about 100,000 clones in the sample, approximately 95% are singletons; the top ten hold around 0.3%. Sequencing was done on a sample of T cells isolated from PBMCs. The receptors here all came from a human donor in good health. Both conserved end residues are part of each CDR3. D genes are given only for firm matches. Clone size is given for some rows only: seen once, a few or many times, or a class if the clone is expanded.

d_gene | j_gene | abundance | v_gene | CDR3aa | CDR3nt
. | TRBJ2-7 | . | TRBV19 | CASSPIEGRRDEQYF | TGTGCCAGTAGTCCGATAGAGGGTAGGCGGGACGAGCAGTACTTC
. | TRBJ2-3 | . | TRBV9 | CASSVVSSPTDTQYF | TGTGCCAGCAGCGTAGTATCCTCCCCCACAGATACGCAGTATTTT
. | TRBJ1-5 | . | TRBV6-1 | CASSEGRFNQPQHF | TGTGCCAGCAGTGAAGGCAGGTTCAATCAGCCCCAGCATTTT
. | TRBJ2-5 | . | TRBV7-2 | CASAFSGTKETQYF | TGTGCCAGCGCCTTCAGCGGGACAAAAGAGACCCAGTACTTC
. | TRBJ1-1 | . | TRBV27 | CASSPGLNTEAFF | TGTGCCAGCAGTCCAGGGTTGAACACTGAAGCTTTCTTT
. | TRBJ1-1 | once | TRBV7-9 | CASSSSPVNTEAFF | TGTGCCAGCAGCTCCTCCCCAGTAAACACTGAAGCTTTCTTT
TRBD2 | TRBJ2-7 | . | TRBV19 | CASSIILAGSYEQYF | TGTGCCAGTAGTATAATCCTAGCGGGTTCCTACGAGCAGTACTTC
TRBD2 | TRBJ2-1 | . | TRBV29-1 | CSVGTSGNNEQFF | TGCAGCGTGGGGACTAGCGGAAACAATGAGCAGTTCTTC
TRBD1 | TRBJ1-5 | . | TRBV16 | CASSQETGRTQPQHF | TGTGCCAGCAGCCAGGAGACAGGGCGGACTCAGCCCCAGCATTTT
TRBD2 | TRBJ2-7 | . | TRBV18 | CASSPPAGGPYEQYF | TGTGCCAGCTCACCACCGGCGGGAGGGCCCTACGAGCAGTACTTC
TRBD1 | TRBJ2-3 | . | TRBV11-3 | CASSLRGTGGTDTQYF | TGTGCCAGCAGCTTGAGGGGGACAGGGGGCACAGATACGCAGTATTTT
TRBD1 | TRBJ2-2 | few | TRBV5-6 | CASSLIPGQGDAGELFF | TGTGCCAGCAGCTTGATCCCGGGACAGGGGGACGCCGGGGAGCTGTTTTTT
TRBD2 | TRBJ2-1 | . | TRBV5-1 | CARPPPGLANGSSYNEQFF | TGCGCCAGACCCCCTCCGGGACTAGCGAACGGCAGCTCCTACAATGAGCAGTTCTTC
. | TRBJ1-2 | . | TRBV30 | CAWSRKGVSGYTF | TGTGCCTGGAGTCGGAAGGGAGTATCTGGCTACACCTTC
TRBD1 | TRBJ2-7 | once | TRBV28 | CASTSTGTAYYEQYF | TGTGCCAGCACTTCTACCGGGACAGCATACTACGAGCAGTACTTC
TRBD1 | TRBJ1-1 | . | TRBV29-1 | CSVEDDRGTEAFF | TGCAGCGTTGAGGATGACAGGGGGACTGAAGCTTTCTTT
. | TRBJ2-3 | . | TRBV5-4 | CASSLFSSSSTDTQYF | TGTGCCAGCAGCTTATTTTCCTCCTCTAGCACAGATACGCAGTATTTT
. | TRBJ2-7 | once | TRBV27 | CASSYSMGSYSYEQYF | TGTGCCAGCAGTTATAGTATGGGGAGCTACTCCTACGAGCAGTACTTC
. | TRBJ1-5 | . | TRBV7-9 | CASSSGGTQHF | TGTGCCAGCAGCTCAGGAGGAACCCAGCATTTT
. | TRBJ2-7 | once | TRBV14 | CASSQEAVSYEQYF | TGTGCCAGCAGCCAAGAAGCCGTCTCCTACGAGCAGTACTTC
. | TRBJ1-2 | . | TRBV7-2 | CASSLRGTGHGYTF | TGTGCCAGCAGCTTAAGGGGCACCGGCCATGGCTACACCTTC
. | TRBJ1-4 | few | TRBV19 | CASRSLSGGDEKLFF | TGTGCCAGTAGGTCCCTTAGTGGCGGCGATGAAAAACTGTTTTTT
. | TRBJ2-5 | . | TRBV5-1 | CASRYKETQYF | TGCGCCAGCAGGTATAAAGAGACCCAGTACTTC
TRBD1 | TRBJ2-3 | . | TRBV9 | CASSWTGTGGLGDTQYF | TGTGCCAGCAGCTGGACCGGGACAGGGGGCCTCGGAGATACGCAGTATTTT
TRBD1 | TRBJ1-2 | once | TRBV29-1 | CSVEDSGQGGYGYTF | TGCAGCGTTGAGGACTCGGGACAGGGGGGGTATGGCTACACCTTC
TRBD2 | TRBJ2-5 | . | TRBV2 | CASSMTSGIQETQYF | TGTGCCAGCAGTATGACTAGCGGGATACAAGAGACCCAGTACTTC
. | TRBJ2-7 | once | TRBV6-5 | CASSYSTVSSYEQYF | TGTGCCAGCAGTTACTCCACAGTAAGCTCCTACGAGCAGTACTTC
. | TRBJ1-1 | once | TRBV5-1 | CASSEAPNTEAFF | TGCGCCAGCAGCGAAGCCCCGAACACTGAAGCTTTCTTT
. | TRBJ1-3 | . | TRBV7-9 | CASSLDGSGNTIYF | TGTGCCAGCAGCTTAGACGGGTCCGGAAACACCATATATTTT